The 15 T cell receptor beta chains reported below all come from one sample, sequenced in a study of blood T cell repertoires in COVID-19. This table comes from immunoSEQ multiplex PCR, and its TCRdb copy is limited to in-frame clones, with some not included. The sample holds about 230,000 clones, almost 85% seen once. What was sequenced was peripheral blood. These receptors came from a man aged 50 to 60 with COVID-19, enrolled during active disease.

Regarding this clone: One junction end disagrees with the germline gene, perhaps due to a read error. This sequence joins TRBV7-7 and TRBJ2-6; D is possibly TRBD2 (5 bases). The CDR3 sequence is 17 residues long. CDR1 and CDR2 (germline): SSHAT, FNYEAQ (reference sequence). CDR3 residues: CASSSGSPFSGANVLTF. As DNA, the CDR3 is TGTGCTAGCAGCTCGGGATCGCCCTTCTCTGGGGCCAACGTCCTGACTTTC.

V gene TRBV5-4 combines with J gene TRBJ1-2; maybe TRBD1 (6 bases). Germline V gene lookup returns CDR1 SGHNT and CDR2 YYREEE (reference sequence). The CDR3 extends over 14 amino acids. Trimming shortened V by 2 bases and J by 3 bases, and 11 bases separated the two germline ends. Here the CDR3 DNA reads TGTGCCAGCAGCTTAGGGGGATTGTACTATGGCTACACCTTC. Translated, it gives CASSLGGLYYGYTF.

This chain joins TRBV9 and TRBJ1-2; 8 bases align to TRBD1. The CDR3 spans 15 residues. Unmatched junction bases numbered 7, after V lost 3 bases and J lost 3 bases. The germline V gene has CDR1 SGDLS and CDR2 YYNGEE. CDR3 DNA sequence: TGTGCCAGCAGCGACCGTGGGACAGGAGACTATGGCTACACCTTC. It translates to CASSDRGTGDYGYTF.

This clone was seen just once. The V call is TRBV5-5, the J call TRBJ1-5; TRBD1 might be the D (5 bases). V was cut by 4 bases and J by 6 bases, with 14 bases left in between. Germline lookup yields CDR1 SGHKS and CDR2 YYEKEE (reference sequence). CDR3 length equals 14 residues. This CDR3 reads CASSTVGGSQPQHF. The CDR3 DNA reads TGTGCCAGCAGCACAGTGGGGGGATCTCAGCCCCAGCATTTT.

The V call is TRBV9, the J call TRBJ1-3; 7 bases map to TRBD1. Trimming cost V 0 bases and J 0 bases; bases outside gene matches: 3. The length of the CDR3 is 16 residues. Germline V gives CDR1 SGDLS, CDR2 YYNGEE. DNA of the CDR3: TGTGCCAGCAGCGTAGCTCGGGACAGCTCTGGAAACACCATATATTTT. Amino acid sequence: CASSVARDSSGNTIYF.

The chain uses TRBV2 and TRBJ2-5; tentatively, D is TRBD1 (5 bases). Germline V lookup: CDR1 SNHLY, CDR2 FYNNEI. The CDR3 consists of 16 residues. V lost 2 bases, J lost 2 bases, and 15 bases lay in between. CDR3 DNA sequence: TGTGCCAGCAGTGAAACAAGGGGTGGGTTTCAAGAGACCCAGTACTTC. Its protein is CASSETRGGFQETQYF. The full variable domain, in which reference TRBV2 and TRBJ2-5 provide the parts outside the CDR3, is EPEVTQTPSHQVTQMGQEVILRCVPISNHLYFYWYRQILGQKVEFLVSFYNNEISEKSEIFDDQFSVERPDGSNFTLKIRSTKLEDSAMYFCASSETRGGFQETQYFGPGTRLLVL.

The chain couples TRBV24-1 to TRBJ1-2; no firm D call. V was trimmed by 1 base and J by 1 base, leaving 6 bases between them. The CDR3 totals 14 residues. In germline, CDR1 is KGHDR, CDR2 SFDVKD. Here the CDR3 reads CATSDFRSNYGYTF. The CDR3 nucleotides read TGTGCCACCAGTGATTTCCGGAGTAACTATGGCTACACCTTC.

This chain joins TRBV28 and TRBJ2-5, with TRBD2 as a possible D gene (6 bases). The CDR3 loop spans 14 amino acids. The V end was cut by 3 bases, the J end by 5 bases, with 13 bases between. Germline CDR1 reads MDHEN; CDR2 reads SYDVKM. The CDR3 here is CASSFSQGGETQYF. The CDR3 DNA sequence: TGTGCCAGCAGTTTTTCCCAGGGAGGTGAGACCCAGTACTTC.

The V and J genes are TRBV7-3 and TRBJ1-1; no firm D call. V shed 5 bases and J shed 1 base, with 20 bases lying between them. Germline V CDR1 and CDR2: SGHTA, FQGTGA. This CDR3 has 17 residues. The CDR3 is CASSPGTGRAPNTEAFF. The CDR3 nucleotides are TGTGCCAGCAGCCCAGGCACCGGGAGGGCGCCGAACACTGAAGCTTTCTTT. Looking up the rest from reference TRBV7-3 and TRBJ1-1 gives the full variable domain: GAGVSQTPSNKVTEKGKYVELRCDPISGHTALYWYRQSLGQGPEFLIYFQGTGAADDSGLPNDRFFAVRPEGSVSTLKIQRTERGDSAVYLCASSPGTGRAPNTEAFFGQGTRLTVV.

The V call is TRBV4-1, the J call TRBJ2-6, with a tentative D call TRBD1 (5 bases). V lost 4 bases and J 3 bases, leaving 10 bases between the germline ends. The CDR3 sequence is 15 residues long. In germline, CDR1 is MGHRA, CDR2 YSYEKL. In nucleotides, the CDR3 is TGCGCCAGCAGCCCCAGGGTAAGTGGGGCCAACGTCCTGACTTTC. As protein: CASSPRVSGANVLTF.

This clone has more than one count but fewer than ten. The chain carries TRBV14 and TRBJ2-7; unclear D gene. Germline V gene sequence: CDR1 SGHDN, CDR2 FVKESK. V lost 4 bases to trimming and J lost 1 base, with 5 bases between them. The CDR3 has 12 amino acids. The CDR3 is CASSPLSYEQYF. The CDR3 DNA sequence: TGTGCCAGCAGCCCCTTATCCTACGAGCAGTACTTC.

J is TRBJ2-3 and V is TRBV21-1; the listed D gene, TRBD2, was not tested against the DNA. TRBV21-1 is described as a pseudogene. CDR3 length: 14 amino acids. The CDR3 DNA reads as TGTGCCATACTAGCGGGGACTAGCACAGATACGCAGTATTTT. It yields the protein CAILAGTSTDTQYF.

This chain links TRBV6-2 or TRBV6-3 with TRBJ2-1; 7 bases are shared with TRBD1. Trimming removed 0 bases from V and 1 base from J; junction bases left unmatched: 3. Looked up from germline, CDR1 is MNHEY and CDR2 is SVGEGT. The CDR3 runs 16 residues. The CDR3 bases are TGTGCCAGCAGTTACTCTGAACAGGGGTCCTACAATGAGCAGTTCTTC. This translates into CASSYSEQGSYNEQFF.

The gene calls are TRBV19 and TRBJ1-6; 9 bases agree with TRBD1. CDR3 length: 16 residues. With V trimmed by 7 bases and J by 10 bases, 14 bases remained unmatched. Per germline, CDR1 LNHDA and CDR2 SQIVND (reference sequence). CDR3 nucleotide sequence: TGTGCCAGTAAGGCCGGGACAGGGCCGTGGGGCTCACCCCTCCACTTT. This codes for CASKAGTGPWGSPLHF. Supplemented by reference TRBV19 and TRBJ1-6, the full variable domain reads DGGITQSPKYLFRKEGQNVTLSCEQNLNHDAMYWYRQDPGQGLRLIYYSQIVNDFQKGDIAEGYSVSREKKESFPLTVTSAQKNPTAFYLCASKAGTGPWGSPLHFGNGTRLTVT.

As concerns this clone: The junction does not match germline at one end; this may be a read error. The J gene is TRBJ1-1, the V gene TRBV6-1; TRBD1 agrees at 10 bases. Germline V gene sequence: CDR1 MNHNS, CDR2 SASEGT. The CDR3 is 15 residues long. The CDR3 protein is CASSKARDRGTEAFF. CDR3 DNA: TGTGCCAGCAGTAAAGCCCGGGACAGGGGCACTGAAGCTTTCTTT.